The 28 T cell receptor beta chains given below trace back to one sample, sequenced in a study of T cells in Graves' hyperthyroidism and ophthalmopathy. Template material for amplifying TCR beta CDR3 regions consisted of RNA transcripts. The TCR CDR3 first-round RT-PCR relied on the HTBI primer set. TCRdb reprocessed the multiplex PCR reads with MiXCR, giving one entry per CDR3 protein. The profile shows hundreds of thousands of distinct CDR3 sequences, about two fifths of them singletons. The sequenced material came from blood. The receptors shown here come from a man between 18 and 29 years old with Graves' hyperthyroidism.

Of note for this clonotype: One end of the junction varies from germline; a read error may be responsible. The V gene is TRBV10-2, the J gene TRBJ2-2; tentatively, D is TRBD1 (6 bases). The length of the CDR3 is 15 residues. CDR1 and CDR2 (germline): WSHSY, SAAADI. Written as DNA, the CDR3 is TGTGCCAGCAGTTATTCGGGACATAACCTCGGGGAGCTGTTTTTT. This sequence encodes CASSYSGHNLGELFF.

This chain joins TRBV6-6 and TRBJ1-2; D not resolved. The CDR3 covers 13 residues. The V end lost 3 bases, the J end lost 7 bases, and 12 bases lay between the germline ends. CDR1 is MNHNY and CDR2 is SVGAGI in the germline V gene (reference sequence). The CDR3 DNA reads as TGTGCCAGCAGTTATCCCCCTATGGGTGGCTACACCTTC. Translated: CASSYPPMGGYTF.

V usage is TRBV11-2 and J usage is TRBJ1-3; D ambiguous. The CDR3 spans 14 residues. Germline V gene lookup returns CDR1 SGHAT and CDR2 FQNNGV. Trimming stripped 2 bases from V and 3 bases from J, with 8 bases between. The CDR3 region is CASSLKPGGNTIYF. CDR3 DNA: TGTGCCAGCAGCTTAAAGCCGGGTGGAAACACCATATATTTT.

This chain uses TRBV20-1 with TRBJ1-6; 8 bases are a match to TRBD1. The CDR3 is 15 amino acids. Germline V gives CDR1 DFQATT, CDR2 SNEGSKA (reference sequence). V trimming: 6 bases; J trimming: 3 bases; junction bases outside the gene matches: 7. DNA of the CDR3: TGCAGTGCCTACCGGACAGGGTTCTATAATTCACCCCTCCACTTT. Amino acids: CSAYRTGFYNSPLHF.

The gene calls are TRBV9 and TRBJ2-7, with TRBD2 matching 8 bases. The CDR3 has 14 residues. The junction had 7 bases not matched to a gene; V was cut back by 3 bases and J by 5 bases. Germline-derived CDR1 and CDR2 are SGDLS and YYNGEE. The CDR3 DNA is TGTGCCAGCAGCGCCGCGGGGGGTCAAAACGAGCAGTACTTC. This sequence encodes CASSAAGGQNEQYF.

The gene calls are TRBV7-6 and TRBJ2-5, with 8 bases identical to TRBD1. There are 18 residues in the CDR3. The ends lost 2 bases at V and 5 bases at J; junction bases unmatched: 16. The germline V gene has CDR1 SGHVS and CDR2 FNYEAQ. As DNA, the CDR3 is TGTGCCAGCAGCTTAATAATGGCAGGGGGCCTTACCGGGGAGACCCAGTACTTC. This gives the protein CASSLIMAGGLTGETQYF.

CDR3 nucleotide sequence: TGTGCCAGCAGTAGGCCAGGACAGGGGGTTTCTGGGGCCAACGTCCTGACTTTC. Encoded protein: CASSRPGQGVSGANVLTF. V gene TRBV2 combines with J gene TRBJ2-6; 10 bases line up with TRBD1. Germline V gene data show CDR1 as SNHLY and CDR2 as FYNNEI. The CDR3 sequence is 18 residues long. Losses at the gene ends were 5 bases for V and 1 base for J; bases not matched to a gene: 8.

Worth noting for this clonotype: The germline gene is not matched at one end of the junction; a read error may be the cause. The J gene is TRBJ1-2, the V gene TRBV2, with unresolved D. The CDR3 has 10 amino acids. Germline V gene lookup returns CDR1 SNHLY and CDR2 FYNNEI. In DNA, the CDR3 is TGTGCCAGCAGGGGGTCGGGGTACTCCTTC. As protein: CASRGSGYSF.

The chain has TRBV7-8 and TRBJ1-2; D not certain. Between the trimmed V and J ends, which lost 5 bases and 2 bases, there was a span of 18 bases. The germline CDR1 and CDR2 sequences are SGHVS and FQNEAQ. The CDR3 extends over 16 amino acids. As DNA, the CDR3 is TGTGCCAGCAGCCCCGCCTACTCGAGTCCGAACTATGGCTACACCTTC. This encodes CASSPAYSSPNYGYTF. The full variable domain, in which reference TRBV7-8 and TRBJ1-2 provide the parts outside the CDR3, is GAGVSQSPRYKVAKRGQDVALRCDPISGHVSLFWYQQALGQGPEFLTYFQNEAQLDKSGLPSDRFFAERPEGSVSTLKIQRTQQEDSAVYLCASSPAYSSPNYGYTFGSGTRLTVV.

The V and J genes are TRBV15 and TRBJ1-5, with D possibly matching TRBD1 (5 bases). Germline CDR1 LNHNV, CDR2 YYDKDF (reference sequence). The CDR3 totals 15 residues. V lost 0 bases and J 11 bases, leaving 17 bases between the germline ends. In DNA, the CDR3 is TGTGCCACCAGCAGAGATTGGACATACCAAGAGACCCAGCATTTT. Translation: CATSRDWTYQETQHF.

Note on this clonotype: This sequence may be a read error, since a much larger clone differs from it by one base. The V gene is TRBV5-1, the J gene TRBJ2-5; 8 bases fit TRBD2. The CDR3 is 13 residues long. The V gene's germline CDR1 is SGHRS and CDR2 YFSETQ. The DNA of the CDR3 is TGTGCCAGCAGCGGACTAGCCCAAGAGGCCCAGTACTTC. Translation: CASSGLAQEAQYF.

This sequence joins TRBV29-1 and TRBJ2-7, with 10 bases lining up with TRBD2. From germline, CDR1 is SQVTM and CDR2 ANQGSEA. This CDR3 region has 15 residues. V was clipped by 6 bases and J by 4 bases; unmatched bases: 12. The CDR3 loop reads CSVETPGLATYEQYF. The CDR3, as DNA: TGCAGCGTGGAAACGCCGGGACTAGCGACATACGAGCAGTACTTC.

The chain joins TRBV14 to TRBJ1-5, with D unresolved. Trimming cost V 3 bases and J 6 bases, with 12 bases left between them. Germline lookup yields CDR1 SGHDN and CDR2 FVKESK. This CDR3 comprises 14 residues. The chain's CDR3 is CASSHPGPGQPQHF. CDR3 nucleotide sequence: TGTGCCAGCAGCCACCCCGGCCCCGGTCAGCCCCAGCATTTT.

The J gene is TRBJ1-5, the V gene TRBV20-1; perhaps TRBD1 as D (5 bases). V was cut by 5 bases and J by 7 bases, with 15 bases left in between. The CDR3 extends over 13 amino acids. In germline, CDR1 is DFQATT, CDR2 SNEGSKA (reference sequence). The CDR3 DNA reads TGCAGTGCTGTCTGGGGGGGTGGCCAGCCCCAGCATTTT. This translates into CSAVWGGGQPQHF.

This clonotype occurred a few times. This rearrangement joins TRBV10-3 to TRBJ1-1; no firm D call. V was cut by 11 bases and J by 8 bases, with 12 bases left in between. Germline loops: CDR1 ENHRY, CDR2 SYGVKD. The CDR3 is 10 residues long. CDR3 in amino acids: CAFNGVEAFF. The DNA of the CDR3 is TGTGCCTTCAACGGGGTAGAAGCTTTCTTT.

This clonotype has just a few counts. The V gene is TRBV9, the J gene TRBJ2-7; D is undetermined. V was clipped by 0 bases and J by 7 bases, with 11 bases between them. Germline V CDR1 and CDR2: SGDLS, YYNGEE. The CDR3 loop spans 13 amino acids. For the CDR3, the DNA is TGTGCCAGCAGCGTAGGGGGTGAGCCAGAGCAGTACTTC. Translated: CASSVGGEPEQYF. The variable domain in full, completed from reference TRBV9 and TRBJ2-7, reads DSGVTQTPKHLITATGQRVTLRCSPRSGDLSVYWYQQSLDQGLQFLIQYYNGEERAKGNILERFSAQQFPDLHSELNLSSLELGDSALYFCASSVGGEPEQYFGPGTRLTVT.

This clonotype was observed at least ten times. CDR3 in amino acids: CASSPSLTGELFF. In nucleotides, the CDR3 is TGTGCCAGCAGCCCAAGCCTTACCGGGGAGCTGTTTTTT. The genes are TRBV7-6 and TRBJ2-2; D gene uncertain. Trimming took 5 bases from V and 5 from J, leaving 9 bases between them. CDR1 and CDR2 from the germline V gene are SGHVS and FNYEAQ. CDR3 size: 13 residues.

This clonotype was seen ten or more times. The rearrangement uses TRBV7-9 and TRBJ2-7; TRBD1 is a possible D gene (8 bases). Between the trimmed V and J ends, which lost 5 bases and 0 bases, there was a span of 17 bases. Germline CDR1 is SEHNR and CDR2 is FQNEAQ (reference sequence). The CDR3 consists of 16 residues. CDR3 bases: TGTGCCAGCAGCCTGGACAGGGAGGGTGACTCCTACGAGCAGTACTTC. It yields the protein CASSLDREGDSYEQYF.

This chain links TRBV29-1 with TRBJ1-1; no reliable D call. Germline CDR1 and CDR2: SQVTM and ANQGSEA. This CDR3 spans 11 amino acids. The V gene lost 8 bases and the J gene lost 3 bases, with 10 bases spanning the gap. The CDR3 region has the DNA TGCAGCTTAAGGAAAGACACTGAAGCTTTCTTT. It codes for CSLRKDTEAFF.

This clonotype occurred once. Just one base apart from a much larger clone, this may be a read error. The chain joins TRBV2 to TRBJ1-2; D unclear. The CDR3 consists of 12 residues. Germline assignment: CDR1 SNHLY and CDR2 FYNNEI. The CDR3 bases are TGTGCCAGCAGCTTAGGCGGAGCAGTACAAGCCTTC. Its protein product is CASSLGGAVQAF.

V is TRBV2 and J is TRBJ2-7; D may match TRBD1 or TRBD2 (5 bases each). The germline V gene encodes CDR1 SNHLY and CDR2 FYNNEI. Trimming removed 7 bases at V and 4 bases at J, with 11 bases between. This CDR3 comprises 12 residues. Written as DNA, the CDR3 is TGTGCCAGCACGGGACCTCTTTACGAGCAGTACTTC. Its translation: CASTGPLYEQYF.

This clonotype was detected ten times or more. The chain recombines TRBV7-2 with TRBJ1-3; D is undetermined. V shed 2 bases and J shed 0 bases, with 11 bases lying between them. CDR3 length: 16 residues. The germline V gene encodes CDR1 SGHTA and CDR2 FQGNSA. The CDR3 is CASSLTGYSSGNTIYF. The CDR3 DNA is TGTGCCAGCAGCTTAACGGGATACTCCTCTGGAAACACCATATATTTT.

This clonotype showed up many times. The chain's CDR3 is CASSVAAGNTIYF. Here the CDR3 DNA reads TGTGCCAGCAGCGTGGCGGCAGGCAACACCATATATTTT. The chain joins TRBV9 to TRBJ1-3; D is unresolved. Per germline, CDR1 SGDLS and CDR2 YYNGEE. Trimming left V 2 bases short and J 7 bases short, with 10 bases between. The CDR3 is made up of 13 amino acids. The full variable domain, completed using reference TRBV9 and TRBJ1-3, is DSGVTQTPKHLITATGQRVTLRCSPRSGDLSVYWYQQSLDQGLQFLIQYYNGEERAKGNILERFSAQQFPDLHSELNLSSLELGDSALYFCASSVAAGNTIYFGEGSWLTVV.

The gene calls are TRBV29-1 and TRBJ2-6; D is unresolved. Germline values: CDR1 SQVTM, CDR2 ANQGSEA. The CDR3 is 15 amino acids. V dropped 4 bases and J dropped 3 bases, with 13 bases sitting between them. The CDR3 sequence is CSVGRRNYGANVLTF. The CDR3 coding sequence is TGCAGCGTTGGACGACGGAACTATGGGGCCAACGTCCTGACTTTC. Full variable domain (outside the CDR3, taken from reference TRBV29-1 and TRBJ2-6): SAVISQKPSRDICQRGTSLTIQCQVDSQVTMMFWYRQQPGQSLTLIATANQGSEATYESGFVIDKFPISRPNLTFSTLTVSNMSPEDSSIYLCSVGRRNYGANVLTFGAGSRLTVL.

The chain joins TRBV7-9 to TRBJ1-1, with 7 bases identical to TRBD1. V trimming: 5 bases; J trimming: 3 bases; junction bases outside the gene matches: 9. Germline V gene sequence: CDR1 SEHNR, CDR2 FQNEAQ (reference sequence). The CDR3 runs 15 residues. In DNA form, the CDR3 reads TGTGCCAGCAGCCCCTCGCCAGGGGGTCACACTGAAGCTTTCTTT. This encodes CASSPSPGGHTEAFF.

The J gene is TRBJ1-5, the V gene TRBV29-1, with 7 bases lining up with TRBD1. This CDR3 has 13 amino acids. Germline V gene sequence: CDR1 SQVTM, CDR2 ANQGSEA. The trim removed 8 bases at V and 5 bases at J, leaving 9 bases unmatched. The CDR3 DNA is TGCAGCTCAGAACAGGGGTTGGATCAGCCCCAGCATTTT. It codes for CSSEQGLDQPQHF.

This clonotype was seen a few times. This chain links TRBV12-3 or TRBV12-4 with TRBJ2-5; 12 bases are shared with TRBD2. The CDR3 sequence is 16 residues long. With 5 bases clipped from V and 5 bases from J, the junction kept 9 bases outside the gene matches. CDR3 bases: TGTGCCAGCAGTCTCGGACTAGCGGGGACTTGGGAGACCCAGTACTTC. It specifies CASSLGLAGTWETQYF.

Turning to this clonotype: Just one base apart from a much larger clone, this may be a read error. The gene calls are TRBV20-1 and TRBJ1-2; no reliable D call. The CDR3 is 13 residues long. The V gene's germline CDR1 is DFQATT and CDR2 SNEGSKA (reference sequence). The CDR3 loop reads CSAGDSATYGYTF. DNA of the CDR3: TGCAGTGCTGGAGATTCAGCGACCTATGGCTACACCTTC.